This T cell receptor (beta chain) originates from a study of cytomegalovirus exposure and HLA in healthy donors. Whole-study results and caveats: It was in a later analysis that TCR association rates were seen to vary by HLA locus, highest for DRB1 and lowest for HLA-C. A later analysis found common viral pathogens apparently linked to several of the most significant clusters.

Amplification used 60 Vbeta primers and 13 Jbeta primers. Clones were sequenced by immunoSEQ multiplex PCR, and TCRdb holds only the in-frame ones, with some missing. The table includes around 200,000 clones, 60% to 85% detected once. This clone was counted once. Its antigen is undetermined. Sequencing was performed on PBMCs. The sequence was collected from a man aged 35 to 55 in good health and CMV-seronegative.

The CDR3 DNA reads as TGTGCCAGCAGCATAGGGACAGTCCAAGAGACCCAGTACTTC. Encoded protein: CASSIGTVQETQYF. The V and J genes are TRBV7-6 and TRBJ2-5; 7 bases are shared with TRBD1. The germline V gene has CDR1 SGHVS and CDR2 FNYEAQ. After removal of 5 bases from V and 1 base from J, the junction contained 4 bases not matched to a gene. The CDR3 spans 14 residues.